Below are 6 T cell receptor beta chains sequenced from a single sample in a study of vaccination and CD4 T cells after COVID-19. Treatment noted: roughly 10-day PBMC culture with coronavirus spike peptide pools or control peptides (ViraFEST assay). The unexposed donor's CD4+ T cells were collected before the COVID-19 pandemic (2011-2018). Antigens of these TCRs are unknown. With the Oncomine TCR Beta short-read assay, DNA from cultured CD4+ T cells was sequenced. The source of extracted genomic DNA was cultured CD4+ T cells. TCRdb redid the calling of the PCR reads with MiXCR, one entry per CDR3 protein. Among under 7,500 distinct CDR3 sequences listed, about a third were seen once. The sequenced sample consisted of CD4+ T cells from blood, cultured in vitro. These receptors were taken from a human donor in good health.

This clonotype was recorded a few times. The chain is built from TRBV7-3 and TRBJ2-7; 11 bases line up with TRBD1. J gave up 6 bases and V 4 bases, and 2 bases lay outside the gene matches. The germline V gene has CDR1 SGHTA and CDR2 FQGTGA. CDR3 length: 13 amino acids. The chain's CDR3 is CASSSGQGGEQYF. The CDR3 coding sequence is TGTGCCAGCAGCTCGGGACAGGGGGGCGAGCAGTACTTC. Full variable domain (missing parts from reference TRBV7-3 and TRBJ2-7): GAGVSQTPSNKVTEKGKYVELRCDPISGHTALYWYRQSLGQGPEFLIYFQGTGAADDSGLPNDRFFAVRPEGSVSTLKIQRTERGDSAVYLCASSSGQGGEQYFGPGTRLTVT.

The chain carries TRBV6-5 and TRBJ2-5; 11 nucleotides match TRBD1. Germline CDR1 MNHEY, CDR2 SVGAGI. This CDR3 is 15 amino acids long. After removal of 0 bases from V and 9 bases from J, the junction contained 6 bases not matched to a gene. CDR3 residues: CASSYSMDRGLSQYF. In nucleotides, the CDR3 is TGTGCCAGCAGTTACTCGATGGACAGGGGGCTTTCCCAGTACTTC.

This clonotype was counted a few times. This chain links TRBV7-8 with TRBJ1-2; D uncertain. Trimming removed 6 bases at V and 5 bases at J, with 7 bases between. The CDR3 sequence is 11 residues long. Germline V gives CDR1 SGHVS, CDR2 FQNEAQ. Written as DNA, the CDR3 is TGTGCCAGCAGATTCCATTATGGCTACACCTTC. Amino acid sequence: CASRFHYGYTF.

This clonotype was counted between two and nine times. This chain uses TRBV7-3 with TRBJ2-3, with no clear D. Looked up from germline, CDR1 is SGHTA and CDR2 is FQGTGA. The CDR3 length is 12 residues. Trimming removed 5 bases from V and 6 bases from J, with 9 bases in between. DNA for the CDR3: TGTGCCAGCAGCCTAGGATGGGATACGCAGTATTTT. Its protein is CASSLGWDTQYF.

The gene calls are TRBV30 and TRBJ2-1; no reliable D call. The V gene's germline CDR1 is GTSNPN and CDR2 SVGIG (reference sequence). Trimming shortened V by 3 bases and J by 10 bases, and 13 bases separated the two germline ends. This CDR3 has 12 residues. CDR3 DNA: TGTGCCTGGAGGCTTGGCAACCCGGAGCAGTTCTTC. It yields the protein CAWRLGNPEQFF.

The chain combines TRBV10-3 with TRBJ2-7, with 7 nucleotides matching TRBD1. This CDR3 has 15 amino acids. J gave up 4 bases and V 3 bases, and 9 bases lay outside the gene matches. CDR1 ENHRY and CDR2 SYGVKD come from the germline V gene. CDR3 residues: CAISEGRDSFYEQYF. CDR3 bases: TGTGCCATCAGTGAAGGCCGGGACAGTTTTTACGAGCAGTACTTC.